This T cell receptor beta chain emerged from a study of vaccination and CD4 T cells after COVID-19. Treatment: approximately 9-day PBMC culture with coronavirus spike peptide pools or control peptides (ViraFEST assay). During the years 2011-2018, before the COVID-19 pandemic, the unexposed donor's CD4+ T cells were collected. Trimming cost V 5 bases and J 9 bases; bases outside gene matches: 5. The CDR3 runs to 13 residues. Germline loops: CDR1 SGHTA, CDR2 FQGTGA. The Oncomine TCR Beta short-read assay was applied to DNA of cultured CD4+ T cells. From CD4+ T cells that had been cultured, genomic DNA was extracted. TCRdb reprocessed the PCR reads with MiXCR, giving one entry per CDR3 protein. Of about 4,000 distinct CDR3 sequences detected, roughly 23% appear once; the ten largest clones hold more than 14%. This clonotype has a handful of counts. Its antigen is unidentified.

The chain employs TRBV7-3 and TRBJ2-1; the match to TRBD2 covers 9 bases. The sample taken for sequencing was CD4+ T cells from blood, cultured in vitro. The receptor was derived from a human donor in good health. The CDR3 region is CASSPWREGEQFF. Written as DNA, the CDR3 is TGTGCCAGCAGCCCCTGGCGGGAGGGTGAGCAGTTCTTC.